The 29 T cell receptor beta chains listed next were all sequenced from one sample in a study of blood T cell repertoires in COVID-19. Method: immunoSEQ multiplex PCR; TCRdb's copy keeps in-frame clones and lacks some. The repertoire holds 250,000 or so clones, with about 85% as singletons. The sequencing input was PBMCs or T cells enriched from blood (not recorded which). These receptors came from a woman aged 45-65 years who had been exposed to COVID-19.

The rearrangement links TRBV4-3 to TRBJ2-7, with TRBD1 identical over 7 bases. There are 16 residues in the CDR3. The V segment lost 0 bases and the J segment 3 bases; nucleotides outside the gene matches: 8. Germline V lookup: CDR1 LGHNA, CDR2 YSLEER. CDR3 bases: TGCGCCAGCAGCCAAGAGGTAGGGACAGCATTCTACGAGCAGTACTTC. This encodes CASSQEVGTAFYEQYF.

The J gene is TRBJ1-1, the V gene TRBV27; perhaps TRBD1 as D (5 bases). This CDR3 region has 14 residues. Germline-derived CDR1 and CDR2 are MNHEY and SMNVEV (reference sequence). V lost 5 bases, J lost 4 bases, and 14 bases lay in between. The CDR3 DNA follows: TGTGCCAGCAGTCTCCGGGGGAGGGGCACTGAAGCTTTCTTT. This translates into CASSLRGRGTEAFF.

The V call is TRBV19, the J call TRBJ1-2; TRBD1 matches at 9 bases. The germline CDR1 and CDR2 sequences are LNHDA and SQIVND (reference sequence). V lost 4 bases to trimming and J lost 11 bases; unmatched junction nucleotides: 5. The CDR3 has 12 residues. The CDR3 protein is CASSTLQGAYTF. The CDR3 nucleotides read TGTGCCAGTAGTACCCTACAGGGGGCATACACCTTC.

This rearrangement joins TRBV5-4 to TRBJ2-3; TRBD2 aligns across 11 bases. Germline values: CDR1 SGHNT, CDR2 YYREEE (reference sequence). CDR3 length: 17 residues. The junction had 3 bases not matched to a gene; V was cut back by 0 bases and J by 0 bases. CDR3 nucleotides: TGTGCCAGCAGCTTGGTGGGACTAGCGGCTAGCACAGATACGCAGTATTTT. Its protein product is CASSLVGLAASTDTQYF.

The count of this clone is one. The chain links TRBV24-1 to TRBJ2-7, with 9 bases identical to TRBD2. The CDR3 loop spans 13 amino acids. V shed 3 bases, J shed 5 bases, and the junction held 1 base outside the gene matches. Per the germline V gene, CDR1 is KGHDR and CDR2 is SFDVKD. The CDR3 DNA reads as TGTGCCACCAGTGATCCTAGCGGGGACGAGCAGTACTTC. Protein product: CATSDPSGDEQYF.

This chain connects TRBV7-8 to TRBJ2-1, with D maybe TRBD1 (7 bases). Per the germline V gene, CDR1 is SGHVS and CDR2 is FQNEAQ. V was pared by 1 base and J by 15 bases, with 16 bases between. The CDR3 loop spans 13 amino acids. The CDR3 nucleotides read TGTGCCAGCAGCTTAGAAGTCGACAGGGAGGTGTTCTTC. Translation gives CASSLEVDREVFF.

This clone has a handful of counts. This chain joins TRBV5-8 and TRBJ1-1; 9 bases map to TRBD1. This CDR3 is built from 18 residues. J was trimmed by 10 bases and V by 5 bases; bases with no gene match: 24. Germline V gene lookup returns CDR1 SGHTS and CDR2 YDEGEE. The CDR3 protein is CASRNIHHRITGGARAFF. In DNA form, the CDR3 reads TGTGCCAGCAGGAATATCCACCACCGAATTACAGGGGGCGCGAGAGCTTTCTTT.

CDR3 in amino acids: CASSLPGAGGNQPQHF. The CDR3 DNA follows: TGTGCCAGCAGCCTACCGGGAGCAGGGGGAAATCAGCCCCAGCATTTT. This sequence joins TRBV28 and TRBJ1-5; 7 bases agree with TRBD1. The germline gives CDR1 MDHEN, CDR2 SYDVKM. V was pared by 6 bases and J by 4 bases, with 12 bases of the junction left unmatched. This CDR3 comprises 16 residues.

The chain carries TRBV5-1 and TRBJ2-3, with 14 bases lining up with TRBD2. Trimming removed 0 bases from V and 9 bases from J; junction bases left unmatched: 3. The CDR3 length is 15 residues. Germline V gene sequence: CDR1 SGHRS, CDR2 YFSETQ. The CDR3 region has the DNA TGCGCCAGCAGCTTGGGACTAGCGGGGGGGCGAACGCAGTATTTT. Translated, it gives CASSLGLAGGRTQYF.

V gene TRBV11-2 combines with J gene TRBJ1-4, with no clear D. The CDR3 has 13 amino acids. Germline V gives CDR1 SGHAT, CDR2 FQNNGV. Trimming cost V 9 bases and J 4 bases, with 12 bases left between them. In DNA form, the CDR3 reads TGTGCCAGTGGAGACGGATTTAATGAAAAACTGTTTTTT. Protein: CASGDGFNEKLFF.

The gene calls are TRBV21-1 and TRBJ1-1; the table assigns TRBD1, which was not confirmed against the DNA. TRBV21-1 is designated a pseudogene. The CDR3 sequence is 17 residues long. As DNA, the CDR3 is TGTGCCAGCAGCAAAACATATCGGGGACAGGGGTCCCCTGAAGCTTTCTTT. This gives the protein CASSKTYRGQGSPEAFF.

The rearrangement uses TRBV29-1 and TRBJ2-5; TRBD1 is a possible D gene (5 bases). CDR1 is SQVTM and CDR2 is ANQGSEA in the germline V gene. This CDR3 spans 11 amino acids. V lost 8 bases and J lost 4, with 11 bases in between. Here the CDR3 DNA reads TGCAGCTCTGGACAAGGAGAGACCCAGTACTTC. This encodes CSSGQGETQYF. Looking up the rest from reference TRBV29-1 and TRBJ2-5 gives the full variable domain: SAVISQKPSRDICQRGTSLTIQCQVDSQVTMMFWYRQQPGQSLTLIATANQGSEATYESGFVIDKFPISRPNLTFSTLTVSNMSPEDSSIYLCSSGQGETQYFGPGTRLLVL.

With respect to this clone: The same CDR3 is also encoded by other DNA sequences in this sample. J is TRBJ1-1 and V is TRBV5-1; D is unresolved. Per the germline V gene, CDR1 is SGHRS and CDR2 is YFSETQ. V lost 0 bases and J 1 base, leaving 4 bases between the germline ends. The CDR3 totals 13 residues. In DNA, the CDR3 is TGCGCCAGCAGCTTGGGAGGGAACACTGAAGCTTTCTTT. Protein product: CASSLGGNTEAFF.

Concerning this clone: Its ends do not fully match the called genes, so a read error is possible. This sequence joins TRBV2 and TRBJ1-6; TRBD1 is a possible D gene (5 bases). CDR1 and CDR2 from the germline V gene are SNHLY and FYNNEI. The CDR3 is 15 residues long. The CDR3 nucleotides read TGTGCCAGCGAAAAGACAGTGCCCTACAATTCACCCCTCCACTTT. This codes for CASEKTVPYNSPLHF.

The chain is built from TRBV6-2 or TRBV6-3 and TRBJ1-1, with a tentative D call TRBD1 (5 bases). The germline CDR1 and CDR2 sequences are MNHEY and SVGEGT. The CDR3 contains 14 residues. V was pared by 4 bases and J by 1 base, with 10 bases between. Here the CDR3 reads CASSSTDKNTEAFF. The DNA of the CDR3 is TGTGCCAGCAGTTCCACGGACAAGAACACTGAAGCTTTCTTT.

The rearrangement uses TRBV28 and TRBJ1-1, with 10 bases aligning to TRBD1. Per the germline V gene, CDR1 is MDHEN and CDR2 is SYDVKM. Trimming removed 5 bases from V and 6 bases from J; junction bases left unmatched: 6. There are 14 residues in the CDR3. Here the CDR3 reads CASSPGTGDPEAFF. The CDR3 DNA is TGTGCCAGCAGTCCCGGGACAGGGGATCCTGAAGCTTTCTTT.

This chain uses TRBV24-1 with TRBJ2-1; 7 bases line up with TRBD1. Per the germline V gene, CDR1 is KGHDR and CDR2 is SFDVKD. The V gene end was trimmed by 4 bases and the J gene end by 5 bases; junction bases not matched to a gene: 7. The CDR3 consists of 15 residues. CDR3 loop: CATSEPGTANNEQFF. In DNA, the CDR3 is TGTGCCACCAGTGAACCCGGGACAGCGAACAATGAGCAGTTCTTC.

This chain uses TRBV11-2 with TRBJ2-3; D remains ambiguous. The V gene's germline CDR1 is SGHAT and CDR2 FQNNGV. V gave up 0 bases and J gave up 5 bases, with 12 bases separating them. The CDR3 runs 15 residues. The CDR3 nucleotides are TGTGCCAGCAGCTTAGAGATAACTCCGAAAGATACGCAGTATTTT. Translating gives CASSLEITPKDTQYF.

V gene TRBV5-4 combines with J gene TRBJ1-1, with TRBD1 as a possible D gene (5 bases). Germline lookup yields CDR1 SGHNT and CDR2 YYREEE (reference sequence). This CDR3 is built from 16 residues. Between the trimmed V and J ends, which lost 4 bases and 2 bases, there was a span of 18 bases. For the CDR3, the DNA is TGTGCCAGCAGCGGGGTCCGCAGGGATTCTAACACTGAAGCTTTCTTT. Translating it yields CASSGVRRDSNTEAFF.

CDR3 coding DNA: TGTGCCAGCAACGACCTACAGGGGCCCTCTGAAGCTTTCTTT. It specifies CASNDLQGPSEAFF. V usage is TRBV2 and J usage is TRBJ1-1; 7 nucleotides agree with TRBD1. The CDR3 totals 14 residues. Germline values: CDR1 SNHLY, CDR2 FYNNEI. V shed 7 bases, J shed 6 bases, and the junction held 11 bases outside the gene matches.

The genes are TRBV19 and TRBJ2-1, with D perhaps TRBD2 (6 bases). The V gene lost 6 bases and the J gene lost 0 bases, with 18 bases spanning the gap. CDR3 length: 17 amino acids. In germline, CDR1 is LNHDA, CDR2 SQIVND (reference sequence). This chain's CDR3 is CASSPTTRRGSYNEQFF. CDR3 DNA sequence: TGTGCCAGTAGCCCAACAACCCGGCGGGGCTCCTACAATGAGCAGTTCTTC.

Only a few counts were recorded for this clone. V usage is TRBV27 and J usage is TRBJ1-2; D ambiguous. The germline CDR1 and CDR2 sequences are MNHEY and SMNVEV (reference sequence). The CDR3 has 12 residues. The V end lost 4 bases, the J end lost 7 bases, and 10 bases lay between the germline ends. The CDR3 loop is CASSYRGSGYTF. As DNA, the CDR3 is TGTGCCAGCAGTTATCGGGGTTCTGGCTACACCTTC.

The J gene is TRBJ1-1, the V gene TRBV20-1; D is unresolved. The CDR3 spans 11 residues. The V and J ends lost 7 bases and 8 bases respectively, with 14 bases between them. Germline V lookup: CDR1 DFQATT, CDR2 SNEGSKA (reference sequence). CDR3 residues: CSGGLWREAFF. The CDR3 coding sequence is TGCAGTGGCGGACTCTGGAGAGAAGCTTTCTTT.

The CDR3 nucleotides are TGTGCCAGCAGCCCCGACAGAGCATCTAACTATGGCTACACCTTC. Residues: CASSPDRASNYGYTF. The V call is TRBV7-9, the J call TRBJ1-2; weak D call: TRBD1 (5 bases). The CDR3 has 15 amino acids. V lost 5 bases and J 0 bases, leaving 13 bases between the germline ends. Looked up from germline, CDR1 is SEHNR and CDR2 is FQNEAQ (reference sequence). Drawing the rest from reference TRBV7-9 and TRBJ1-2, the complete variable domain is DTGVSQNPRHKITKRGQNVTFRCDPISEHNRLYWYRQTLGQGPEFLTYFQNEAQLEKSRLLSDRFSAERPKGSFSTLEIQRTEQGDSAMYLCASSPDRASNYGYTFGSGTRLTVV.

The chain joins TRBV19 to TRBJ1-1, with D unclear. The CDR3 length is 13 residues. CDR1 and CDR2 (germline): LNHDA, SQIVND (reference sequence). The germline V and J ends were trimmed by 3 bases and 1 base, with 6 bases remaining between them. The CDR3 DNA sequence: TGTGCCAGTAGTATTCTAGAGAACACTGAAGCTTTCTTT. It codes for CASSILENTEAFF.

The V and J genes are TRBV24-1 and TRBJ1-5, with D unclear. The CDR3 has 13 amino acids. Germline V CDR1 and CDR2: KGHDR, SFDVKD. V lost 2 bases to trimming and J lost 7 bases, with 8 bases between them. CDR3 in amino acids: CATSDSPGQPQHF. CDR3 in DNA: TGTGCCACCAGTGATTCCCCGGGGCAGCCCCAGCATTTT.

The chain has TRBV6-2 or TRBV6-3 and TRBJ2-5; 8 nucleotides line up with TRBD2. CDR1 is MNHEY, CDR2 SVGEGT, per germline. Unmatched junction bases numbered 8, after V lost 5 bases and J lost 3 bases. The CDR3 length is 15 residues. The CDR3 bases are TGTGCCAGCAGTACAAAGGTAGCGGGGAAAGAGACCCAGTACTTC. The encoded protein is CASSTKVAGKETQYF.

This chain connects TRBV6-6 to TRBJ1-2; D is undetermined. Trimming cost V 0 bases and J 4 bases, with 12 bases left between them. This CDR3 is 15 amino acids long. Looked up from germline, CDR1 is MNHNY and CDR2 is SVGAGI (reference sequence). CDR3 loop: CASSYSMTGSYGYTF. The CDR3 DNA reads TGTGCCAGCAGTTACTCGATGACCGGGAGCTATGGCTACACCTTC.

The rearrangement links TRBV18 to TRBJ1-3; a possible D gene is TRBD1 (6 bases). Germline V gene sequence: CDR1 KGHSH, CDR2 LQKENI. The V end was cut by 3 bases, the J end by 1 base, with 10 bases between. The CDR3 is 15 amino acids. CDR3 in DNA: TGTGCCAGCTCACCGGGGGCAGAATCTGGAAACACCATATATTTT. Residues: CASSPGAESGNTIYF.